Presented here are 21 T cell receptor beta chains from one specimen sequenced in a study of T cell changes during pregnancy in multiple sclerosis. The method was immunoSEQ multiplex PCR; TCRdb's version includes in-frame clones alone and lacks a portion of them. This table holds some 54,000 clones, roughly 94% found once. Specimen: CD8+ T cells from peripheral blood mononuclear cells, collected in the third trimester of pregnancy. The receptors were gathered from a female donor with multiple sclerosis, enrolled in a pregnancy study.

The J gene is TRBJ2-7, the V gene TRBV25-1; D may be TRBD1 (6 bases). Germline CDR1 MGHDK, CDR2 SYGVNS. Trimming cost V 7 bases and J 5 bases, with 18 bases left between them. The CDR3 has 14 amino acids. The CDR3 DNA reads as TGTGCCAGCATGCAGGGGAGTTGGGTTAACGAGCAGTACTTC. Protein: CASMQGSWVNEQYF.

Only a few counts were recorded for this clone. The chain carries TRBV4-1 and TRBJ2-5; unclear D gene. From germline, CDR1 is MGHRA and CDR2 YSYEKL. The CDR3 sequence is 16 residues long. V was trimmed by 3 bases and J by 5 bases, leaving 19 bases between them. The CDR3 DNA is TGCGCCAGCAGCCACCTACTCGCAGAACAGCCGGAGACCCAGTACTTC. Protein: CASSHLLAEQPETQYF.

The chain's CDR3 is CASSLPWAETQYF. The CDR3 DNA is TGTGCCAGCAGCTTACCCTGGGCCGAGACCCAGTACTTC. The chain links TRBV11-2 to TRBJ2-5; D gene unclear. V lost 2 bases to trimming and J lost 5 bases, with 9 bases between them. The CDR3 consists of 13 residues. CDR1 and CDR2 (germline): SGHAT, FQNNGV.

This chain links TRBV4-3 with TRBJ1-3, with D unresolved. CDR3 length: 15 amino acids. V was clipped by 0 bases and J by 0 bases, with 6 bases between them. CDR1 LGHNA and CDR2 YSLEER come from the germline V gene. The CDR3 DNA is TGCGCCAGCAGCCAAGACTTTAACTCTGGAAACACCATATATTTT. This encodes CASSQDFNSGNTIYF.

V usage is TRBV13 and J usage is TRBJ2-5; D possibly corresponds to TRBD2 (6 bases). The CDR3 is 14 residues long. Germline V CDR1 and CDR2: PRHDT, FYEKMQ (reference sequence). Trimming took off 5 bases at V and 0 bases at J, with 10 bases between the two ends. The CDR3 loop is CASSRIADQETQYF. In DNA form, the CDR3 reads TGTGCCAGCAGCCGCATAGCGGACCAAGAGACCCAGTACTTC.

The gene calls are TRBV7-9 and TRBJ1-4; D remains ambiguous. V shed 2 bases and J shed 5 bases, with 9 bases lying between them. Germline-derived CDR1 and CDR2 are SEHNR and FQNEAQ (reference sequence). This CDR3 region has 14 residues. CDR3 residues: CASSLTTENEKLFF. CDR3 bases: TGTGCCAGCAGCTTAACAACAGAAAATGAAAAACTGTTTTTT.

The J gene is TRBJ2-7, the V gene TRBV4-3, with 9 bases lining up with TRBD1. V was clipped by 1 base and J by 4 bases; unmatched bases: 2. The CDR3 is 14 amino acids. The V gene's germline CDR1 is LGHNA and CDR2 YSLEER. The CDR3 DNA reads as TGCGCCAGCAGCCAAGCACAGGGGGCGTACGAGCAGTACTTC. The encoded protein is CASSQAQGAYEQYF.

The chain couples TRBV27 to TRBJ1-5, with TRBD1 matching over 9 bases. The junction had 9 bases not matched to a gene; V was cut back by 4 bases and J by 5 bases. This CDR3 has 16 amino acids. Germline V gene sequence: CDR1 MNHEY, CDR2 SMNVEV (reference sequence). CDR3 DNA sequence: TGTGCCAGCAGTTCCCGTGACAGGGGGTACGATCAGCCCCAGCATTTT. It is translated as CASSSRDRGYDQPQHF.

The V call is TRBV5-4, the J call TRBJ2-5, with 7 bases fitting TRBD1. The junction had 10 bases not matched to a gene; V was cut back by 7 bases and J by 1 base. Germline-derived CDR1 and CDR2 are SGHNT and YYREEE (reference sequence). The CDR3 has 15 amino acids. The DNA for the CDR3 is TGTGCCAGCGGGGGACAGTACAATCTCCAAGAGACCCAGTACTTC. Its protein is CASGGQYNLQETQYF.

The chain couples TRBV7-9 to TRBJ1-2; 7 bases fit TRBD1. Looked up from germline, CDR1 is SEHNR and CDR2 is FQNEAQ (reference sequence). Losses at the gene ends were 5 bases for V and 4 bases for J; bases not matched to a gene: 7. This CDR3 region has 14 residues. In DNA form, the CDR3 reads TGTGCCAGCAGCAAACAGGGGCAGGGCTATGGCTACACCTTC. The encoded protein is CASSKQGQGYGYTF. The whole variable domain, filled in from reference TRBV7-9 and TRBJ1-2, reads DTGVSQNPRHKITKRGQNVTFRCDPISEHNRLYWYRQTLGQGPEFLTYFQNEAQLEKSRLLSDRFSAERPKGSFSTLEIQRTEQGDSAMYLCASSKQGQGYGYTFGSGTRLTVV.

The rearrangement links TRBV9 to TRBJ2-5, with 7 nucleotides matching TRBD2. Germline CDR1 is SGDLS and CDR2 is YYNGEE. After removal of 4 bases from V and 1 base from J, the junction contained 7 bases not matched to a gene. The CDR3 length is 15 residues. CDR3 amino acids: CASSLIAGSQETQYF. CDR3 DNA: TGTGCCAGCAGCCTCATAGCGGGTTCCCAAGAGACCCAGTACTTC.

This rearrangement joins TRBV5-5 to TRBJ2-7; 8 nucleotides line up with TRBD1. Germline V gives CDR1 SGHKS, CDR2 YYEKEE (reference sequence). The CDR3 has 14 residues. V lost 0 bases, J lost 5 bases, and 4 bases stayed unmatched. The CDR3 DNA sequence: TGTGCCAGCAGCTTGGCTATGACAGGGGACGAGCAGTACTTC. It is translated as CASSLAMTGDEQYF.

V and J are TRBV4-3 and TRBJ2-2; perhaps TRBD1 as D (6 bases). V was clipped by 1 base and J by 3 bases, with 9 bases between them. This CDR3 has 15 residues. Germline loops: CDR1 LGHNA, CDR2 YSLEER. The CDR3 reads CASSQVSGDTGELFF. For the CDR3, the DNA is TGCGCCAGCAGCCAAGTCTCAGGGGACACCGGGGAGCTGTTTTTT.

The rearrangement links TRBV2 to TRBJ1-2; D is unclear. The V gene lost 10 bases and the J gene lost 3 bases, with 15 bases spanning the gap. The CDR3 spans 13 residues. From germline, CDR1 is SNHLY and CDR2 FYNNEI. The CDR3 sequence: CAKERENHYGYTF. CDR3 sequence (DNA): TGTGCCAAGGAAAGGGAGAACCACTATGGCTACACCTTC.

The chain couples TRBV4-1 to TRBJ2-1; 8 bases are a match to TRBD2. V shed 5 bases and J 2 bases; nucleotides not matched to a gene: 11. Germline CDR1 MGHRA, CDR2 YSYEKL. CDR3 length equals 17 residues. The CDR3 bases are TGCGCCAGCAGCGTTGAACTAGCGGAGTACACCTACAATGAGCAGTTCTTC. Translating it yields CASSVELAEYTYNEQFF.

The V and J genes are TRBV30 and TRBJ1-1; a weak D match, TRBD1 (5 bases). CDR1 GTSNPN and CDR2 SVGIG come from the germline V gene (reference sequence). The CDR3 extends over 13 amino acids. Trimming pared 4 bases from V and 4 bases from J, leaving 13 bases between. As DNA, the CDR3 is TGTGCCTGGACCATTACAGGACCCACTGAAGCTTTCTTT. This encodes CAWTITGPTEAFF.

This chain connects TRBV27 to TRBJ2-3, with a possible D match to TRBD2 (6 bases). Trimming left V 7 bases short and J 1 base short, with 12 bases between. CDR1 and CDR2 (germline): MNHEY, SMNVEV (reference sequence). The CDR3 is 14 amino acids. For the CDR3, the DNA is TGTGCCAGCAACTTTTGGGGGGGCACAGATACGCAGTATTTT. Translated, it gives CASNFWGGTDTQYF.

The CDR3: CASSAGYPYEQYF. CDR3 bases: TGTGCCAGCAGCGCGGGGTACCCCTACGAGCAGTACTTC. The rearrangement joins TRBV9 to TRBJ2-7, with a weak D call TRBD2 (5 bases). Trimming cost V 3 bases and J 2 bases, with 9 bases left between them. This CDR3 is built from 13 residues. The germline V gene has CDR1 SGDLS and CDR2 YYNGEE.

This chain links TRBV4-3 with TRBJ1-6; weak D call: TRBD1 (6 bases). Germline assignment: CDR1 LGHNA and CDR2 YSLEER. The germline V and J ends were trimmed by 9 bases and 2 bases, with 17 bases remaining between them. The CDR3 has 16 residues. The CDR3 spells CASSPGGLPYNSPLHF. The CDR3 bases are TGCGCCAGTTCTCCGGGGGGCCTCCCCTATAATTCACCCCTCCACTTT.

The genes are TRBV7-6 and TRBJ2-1; 7 positions match TRBD2. Per germline, CDR1 SGHVS and CDR2 FNYEAQ. The CDR3 consists of 15 residues. V lost 2 bases and J lost 8; bases outside the gene matches: 9. This CDR3 is CASSLSLGGYDEQFF. As DNA, the CDR3 is TGTGCCAGCAGCTTAAGTCTGGGAGGGTACGATGAGCAGTTCTTC.

This clone has only one observation. The chain links TRBV27 to TRBJ1-1; the match to TRBD1 covers 7 bases. Per the germline V gene, CDR1 is MNHEY and CDR2 is SMNVEV (reference sequence). The CDR3 covers 19 residues. The J segment lost 5 bases and the V segment lost 0 bases, leaving 18 bases of the junction unmatched. The DNA for the CDR3 is TGTGCCAGCAGTTTATCTCGAGGGGGCGGGGTCGGGGGAACAACTGAAGCTTTCTTT. As protein: CASSLSRGGGVGGTTEAFF.